This TCR beta chain was sequenced for a study of shared clonotypes between healthy human individuals. Cells designated naive CD8 were CD45RO-negative and were positively selected for CCR7, with terminally differentiated effector memory CD45RA+ cells excluded. Regarding this clone: This specimen includes other DNA sequences encoding the same CDR3.

Data came from immunoSEQ multiplex PCR; TCRdb stores just in-frame clones and leaves some out. Among millions of clones, roughly 94% were seen once, and the ten largest hold 1% to 1.3%. CDR1 and CDR2 from the germline V gene are MDHEN and SYDVKM. V was pared by 1 base and J by 3 bases, with 7 bases between. The CDR3 length is 13 residues. The TCR was taken from a man between 18 and 35 years old in good health. The gene calls are TRBV28 and TRBJ2-7; D call uncertain. Sequencing was carried out using naive CD8+ T cells sorted from blood. The CDR3: CASSLSGDYEQYF. The CDR3 DNA follows: TGTGCCAGCAGTTTATCAGGTGACTACGAGCAGTACTTC.